This TCR beta chain comes out of a study of radiation and T cells in renal cell carcinoma. Method: immunoSEQ multiplex PCR; TCRdb's copy keeps in-frame clones and lacks some. In the table there are more than 150,000 clones, roughly 86% of which are singletons. The V and J ends lost 0 bases and 4 bases respectively, with 13 bases between them. The CDR3 extends over 16 amino acids. CDR1 and CDR2 from the germline V gene are SGHRS and YFSETQ. Described time point: blood 2 weeks post-SBRT. Treatment: 15 Gy SBRT to primary tumor, nephrectomy 4 weeks later. This specimen consisted of blood, obtained from a patient whose treatment included radiotherapy and nephrectomy. The chain employs TRBV5-1 and TRBJ1-4; D remains unclear. The origin of this receptor is a woman aged 50 to 65 with renal cell carcinoma. CDR3 amino acids: CASSLEGRSFNEKLFF. CDR3 DNA sequence: TGCGCCAGCAGCTTGGAAGGCCGGAGTTTTAATGAAAAACTGTTTTTT.